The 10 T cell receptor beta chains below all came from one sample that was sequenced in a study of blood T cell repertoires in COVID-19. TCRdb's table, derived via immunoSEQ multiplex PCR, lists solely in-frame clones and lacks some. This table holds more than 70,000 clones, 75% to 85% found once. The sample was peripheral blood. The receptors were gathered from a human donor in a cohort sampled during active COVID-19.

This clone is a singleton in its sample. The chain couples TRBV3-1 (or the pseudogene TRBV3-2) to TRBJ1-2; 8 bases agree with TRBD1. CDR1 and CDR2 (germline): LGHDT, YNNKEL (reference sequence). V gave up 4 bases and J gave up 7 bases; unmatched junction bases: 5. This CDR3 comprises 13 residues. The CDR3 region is CASSLEQGGGYTF. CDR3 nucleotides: TGTGCCAGCAGCCTCGAACAGGGGGGTGGCTACACCTTC.

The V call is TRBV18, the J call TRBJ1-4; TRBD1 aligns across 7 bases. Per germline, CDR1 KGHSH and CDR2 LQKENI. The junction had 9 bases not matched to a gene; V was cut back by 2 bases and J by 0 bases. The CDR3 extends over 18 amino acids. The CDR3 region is CASSPRDSQHATNEKLFF. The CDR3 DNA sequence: TGTGCCAGCTCACCAAGGGACAGCCAGCATGCAACTAATGAAAAACTGTTTTTT.

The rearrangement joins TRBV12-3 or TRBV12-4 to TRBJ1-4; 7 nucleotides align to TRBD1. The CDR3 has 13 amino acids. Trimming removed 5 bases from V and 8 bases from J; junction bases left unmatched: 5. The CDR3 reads CASSTGVGEKLFF. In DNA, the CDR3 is TGTGCCAGCAGTACAGGGGTTGGCGAAAAACTGTTTTTT.

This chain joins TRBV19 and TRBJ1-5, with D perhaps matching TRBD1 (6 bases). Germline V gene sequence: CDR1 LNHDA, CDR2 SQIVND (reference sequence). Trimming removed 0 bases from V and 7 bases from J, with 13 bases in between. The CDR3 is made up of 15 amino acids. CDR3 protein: CASSIDRTVRQPQHF. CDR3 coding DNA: TGTGCCAGTAGTATAGATCGGACAGTTCGACAGCCCCAGCATTTT.

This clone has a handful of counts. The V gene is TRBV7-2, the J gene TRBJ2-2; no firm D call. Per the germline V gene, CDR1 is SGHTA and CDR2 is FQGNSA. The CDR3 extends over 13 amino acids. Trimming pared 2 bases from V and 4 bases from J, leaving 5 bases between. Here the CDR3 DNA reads TGTGCCAGCAGCTTACCCTTCACCGGGGAGCTGTTTTTT. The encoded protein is CASSLPFTGELFF.

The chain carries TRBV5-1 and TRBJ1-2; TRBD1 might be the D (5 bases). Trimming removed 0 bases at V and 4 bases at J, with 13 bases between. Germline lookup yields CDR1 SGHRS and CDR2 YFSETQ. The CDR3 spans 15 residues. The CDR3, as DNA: TGCGCCAGCAGCTTGGGGGCGGGGGAAAGCTATGGCTACACCTTC. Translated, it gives CASSLGAGESYGYTF.

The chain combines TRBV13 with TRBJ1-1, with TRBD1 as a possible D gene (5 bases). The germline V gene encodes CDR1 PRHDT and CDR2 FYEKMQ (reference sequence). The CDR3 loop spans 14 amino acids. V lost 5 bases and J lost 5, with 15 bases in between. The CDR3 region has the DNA TGTGCCAGCAGCCCCAGGGCCGAGAAAACTGAAGCTTTCTTT. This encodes CASSPRAEKTEAFF.

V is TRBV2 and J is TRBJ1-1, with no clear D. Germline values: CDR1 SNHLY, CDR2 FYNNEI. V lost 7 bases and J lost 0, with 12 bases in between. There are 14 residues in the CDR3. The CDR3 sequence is CASNPITVNTEAFF. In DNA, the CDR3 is TGTGCCAGCAACCCCATCACTGTGAACACTGAAGCTTTCTTT.

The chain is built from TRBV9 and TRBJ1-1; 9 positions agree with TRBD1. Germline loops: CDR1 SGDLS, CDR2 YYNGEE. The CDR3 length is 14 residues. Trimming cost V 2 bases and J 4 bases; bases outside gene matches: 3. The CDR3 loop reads CASSVMTGGTEAFF. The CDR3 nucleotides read TGTGCCAGCAGCGTTATGACAGGGGGCACTGAAGCTTTCTTT.

CDR3 in amino acids: CASSRGTGLNTGELFF. For the CDR3, the DNA is TGTGCCAGCAGCCGGGGGACAGGCCTCAACACCGGGGAGCTGTTTTTT. The gene calls are TRBV11-2 and TRBJ2-2; 8 bases map to TRBD1. CDR3 size: 16 residues. Germline lookup yields CDR1 SGHAT and CDR2 FQNNGV. V was pared by 5 bases and J by 2 bases, with 7 bases of the junction left unmatched.